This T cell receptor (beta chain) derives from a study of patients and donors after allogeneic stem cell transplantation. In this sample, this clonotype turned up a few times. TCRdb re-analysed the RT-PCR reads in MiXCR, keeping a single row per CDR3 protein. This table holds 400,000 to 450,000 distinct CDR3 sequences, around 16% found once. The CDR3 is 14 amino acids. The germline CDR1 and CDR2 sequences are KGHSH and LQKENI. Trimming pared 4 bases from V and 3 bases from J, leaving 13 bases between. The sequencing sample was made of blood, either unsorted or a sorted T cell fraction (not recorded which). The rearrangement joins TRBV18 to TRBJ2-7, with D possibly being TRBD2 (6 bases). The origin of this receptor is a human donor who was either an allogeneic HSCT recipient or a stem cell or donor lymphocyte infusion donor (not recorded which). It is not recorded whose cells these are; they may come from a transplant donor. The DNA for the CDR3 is TGTGCCAGCTCACGACTTAGCGGAATCTACGAGCAGTACTTC. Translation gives CASSRLSGIYEQYF.